This is a list of T cell receptor beta chains from one sample in a study of CD4+ T cells in melanoma. The method was immunoSEQ multiplex PCR; TCRdb's version includes in-frame clones alone and lacks a portion of them. The sample consists of roughly 150,000 clones, 85% to 95% of them appearing once. The receptors stem from a human donor with melanoma. Each CDR3 is given with its conserved first and last residue. Each record gives: CDR3 protein, CDR3 DNA, V gene, clone size, D gene, J gene. D genes are given only for firm matches. Size tells how often a clone was seen (once, few, many) or the class of an expanded clone, and some rows leave it out.

CASSFSVNSPLHF	TGCGCCAGCAGCTTTTCGGTTAATTCACCCCTCCACTTT	TRBV5-1	.	.	TRBJ1-6
CASSLGSGGGTDTQYF	TGCGCCAGCAGCTTGGGAAGCGGGGGAGGAACAGATACGCAGTATTTT	TRBV5-1	.	TRBD2	TRBJ2-3
CASSLEVRNSPLHF	TGTGCCAGCAGCTTAGAGGTCCGTAATTCACCCCTCCACTTT	TRBV7-8	.	.	TRBJ1-6
CASSRSGSTDTQYF	TGTGCCAGCAGCCGGAGCGGGAGCACAGATACGCAGTATTTT	TRBV5-6	.	.	TRBJ2-3
CASSLEHRGRYEQYF	TGTGCCAGCAGCTTAGAGCACAGGGGTAGGTACGAGCAGTACTTC	TRBV11-2	.	TRBD1	TRBJ2-7
CAISATGVQGEQFF	TGTGCCATCAGTGCCACAGGGGTCCAAGGGGAGCAGTTCTTC	TRBV10-3	.	TRBD1	TRBJ2-1
CASSPHSGAGDTQYF	TGTGCCAGCAGCCCACACTCGGGGGCTGGTGATACGCAGTATTTT	TRBV11-3	.	.	TRBJ2-3
CASSLTGDISGYEQYF	TGTGCCAGCAGCTTAACCGGGGACATCTCGGGGTACGAGCAGTACTTC	TRBV7-3	.	.	TRBJ2-7
CASSFKGVGPEQYF	TGTGCCAGCAGTTTTAAAGGGGTAGGGCCCGAGCAGTACTTC	TRBV6-5	.	.	TRBJ2-7
CASSLDVSLLGRSSYGYTF	TGCGCCAGCAGCTTGGATGTTTCGCTACTGGGTAGGAGTTCCTATGGCTACACCTTC	TRBV5-1	.	.	TRBJ1-2
CASTPVGQDATEAFF	TGCGCCAGCACCCCGGTCGGGCAGGATGCCACTGAAGCTTTCTTT	TRBV4-1	.	.	TRBJ1-1
CASRRSSGANVLTF	TGTGCCAGTAGGAGGAGCTCTGGGGCCAACGTCCTGACTTTC	TRBV19	.	.	TRBJ2-6
CASSPFGGSRTNTGELFF	TGTGCCAGCTCACCCTTTGGAGGATCGAGGACGAACACCGGGGAGCTGTTTTTT	TRBV18	.	.	TRBJ2-2
CASSAPLAGGLREQYF	TGTGCCAGCAGTGCCCCTTTAGCGGGGGGCCTCCGCGAGCAGTACTTC	TRBV2	once	TRBD2	TRBJ2-7
CASSYSPDTYNEQFF	TGTGCCAGCAGTTACTCACCGGACACCTACAATGAGCAGTTCTTC	TRBV6-5	.	.	TRBJ2-1
CASSLSGVRDNEQFF	TGTGCCAGCAGCTTATCAGGGGTCAGGGACAATGAGCAGTTCTTC	TRBV7-6	.	.	TRBJ2-1
CASSQRRAIYNEQFF	TGTGCCAGCTCTCAGCGTAGGGCCATCTACAATGAGCAGTTCTTC	TRBV6-5	.	.	TRBJ2-1
CASSHLADAGYGYTF	TGTGCCAGTAGCCATTTAGCCGATGCCGGTTATGGCTACACCTTC	TRBV19	.	.	TRBJ1-2